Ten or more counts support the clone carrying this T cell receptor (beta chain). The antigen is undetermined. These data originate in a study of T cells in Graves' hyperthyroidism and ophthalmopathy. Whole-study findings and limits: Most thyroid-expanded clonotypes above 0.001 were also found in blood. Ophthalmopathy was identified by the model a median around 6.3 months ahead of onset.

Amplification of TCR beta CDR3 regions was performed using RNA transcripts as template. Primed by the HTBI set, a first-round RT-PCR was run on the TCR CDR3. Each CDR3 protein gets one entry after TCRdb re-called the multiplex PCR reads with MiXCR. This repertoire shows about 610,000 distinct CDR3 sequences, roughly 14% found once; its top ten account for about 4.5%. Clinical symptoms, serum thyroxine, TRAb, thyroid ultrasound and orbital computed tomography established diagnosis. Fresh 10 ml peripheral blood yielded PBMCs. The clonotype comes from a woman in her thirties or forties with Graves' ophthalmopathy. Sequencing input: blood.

CDR3 in amino acids: CASREQGPEQYF. Here the CDR3 DNA reads TGTGCCAGCAGGGAACAGGGGCCCGAGCAGTACTTC. V gene TRBV6-2 or TRBV6-3 combines with J gene TRBJ2-7, with 7 bases matching TRBD1. CDR1 is MNHEY, CDR2 SVGEGT, per germline. CDR3 length equals 12 residues. V shed 6 bases, J shed 6 bases, and the junction held 5 bases outside the gene matches.